This T cell receptor (beta chain) was recorded in a study of Graves' ophthalmopathy and Graves' hyperthyroidism. For repertoire sequencing, the TCR beta CDR3 regions were amplified from RNA transcripts. An opening RT-PCR round employed HTBI primers and preceded a second-round multiplex PCR. TCRdb re-called the multiplex PCR reads through MiXCR, storing one row per CDR3 protein. The sample includes over a million distinct CDR3 sequences, 36% of them seen just once. V gave up 12 bases and J gave up 1 base, with 11 bases separating them. Germline assignment: CDR1 KGHDR and CDR2 SFDVKD. The CDR3 covers 12 residues.

Specimen: peripheral blood or thyroid tissue (not recorded which). The V call is TRBV24-1, the J call TRBJ2-5; D might be TRBD2 (6 bases). The sequence came from an adult man with Graves' hyperthyroidism. This CDR3 is CAYSRGQETQYF. The CDR3 DNA reads TGTGCCTACTCGCGGGGCCAAGAGACCCAGTACTTC.